This TCR beta chain was identified during a study of blood T cell repertoires in COVID-19. Study information: COVID-19 samples, acute and convalescent, were from the United States, Italy and Spain. The cDNA or gDNA used as material had been derived from T cells, B-cell-depleted T cells, or PBMCs.

TCRdb's table, derived via immunoSEQ multiplex PCR, lists solely in-frame clones and lacks some. Altogether approximately 97,000 clones are present, 70% to 90% being singletons, with the ten largest covering roughly 2%. CDR3 size: 15 residues. The V segment lost 4 bases and the J segment 0 bases; nucleotides outside the gene matches: 2. Input material: peripheral blood. The chain employs TRBV23-1 and TRBJ2-2, with 7 bases that match TRBD1. TRBV23-1 has ORF status, its function being uncertain. The sequence came from a man aged 50-59 years with active COVID-19. CDR3 amino acids: CASSLGTANTGELFF. CDR3 nucleotide sequence: TGCGCCAGCAGTCTAGGGACAGCGAACACCGGGGAGCTGTTTTTT.